The 26 T cell receptor beta chains listed next were all sequenced from one sample in a study. TCRdb re-called the 5' RACE reads with MiXCR, one entry per CDR3 protein. The sample lists about 43,000 distinct CDR3 sequences, less than 30% occurring once. Input material: memory CD4+ T cells sorted from a lymph node. Noted subset: memory CD4+ T cells, CD4+CD45RO+CD25-. These receptors all come from a female donor with breast cancer.

In this sample, this clonotype turned up many times. The chain uses TRBV27 and TRBJ2-2, with D perhaps TRBD2 (7 bases). Germline assignment: CDR1 MNHEY and CDR2 SMNVEV (reference sequence). The CDR3 has 12 residues. Between the trimmed V and J ends, which lost 6 bases and 9 bases, there was a span of 11 bases. Written as DNA, the CDR3 is TGTGCCAGCAGAAGGGGGGGCCGGGAGCTGTTTTTT. This translates into CASRRGGRELFF.

The chain carries TRBV29-1 and TRBJ1-2; D remains unclear. V lost 1 base to trimming and J lost 3 bases, with 12 bases between them. Per germline, CDR1 SQVTM and CDR2 ANQGSEA. This CDR3 contains 14 residues. The CDR3 here is CSVEGEDGDYGYTF. The CDR3 nucleotides read TGCAGCGTTGAAGGCGAGGACGGAGACTATGGCTACACCTTC.

Comment on this clonotype: Mismatch with germline at one junction end may stem from a read error. V is TRBV7-2 and J is TRBJ2-5; 7 nucleotides agree with TRBD2. This CDR3 region has 15 residues. The germline V gene has CDR1 SGHTA and CDR2 FQGNSA. CDR3 in amino acids: CASSSGPGLQETRYF. The CDR3 DNA is TGTGCCAGCAGCTCGGGGCCGGGACTACAAGAGACCCGGTACTTC.

The sample holds a few counts of this clonotype. V gene TRBV25-1 combines with J gene TRBJ2-2, with TRBD1 identical over 8 bases. CDR3 size: 13 residues. The ends lost 8 bases at V and 7 bases at J; junction bases unmatched: 6. CDR1 is MGHDK and CDR2 is SYGVNS in the germline V gene. The CDR3 coding sequence is TGTGCCAGCTCAGGGGGCTTTAACGGGGAGCTGTTTTTT. Translated, it gives CASSGGFNGELFF.

In its sample, this clonotype is medium-sized. V gene TRBV7-6 combines with J gene TRBJ2-5; D unclear. Trimming stripped 5 bases from V and 0 bases from J, with 7 bases between. CDR1 and CDR2 (germline): SGHVS, FNYEAQ. The CDR3 is 13 residues long. The DNA of the CDR3 is TGTGCCAGCAGCCTTACCCACCAAGAGACCCAGTACTTC. Translated: CASSLTHQETQYF.

This chain joins TRBV12-3 or TRBV12-4 and TRBJ2-1; D gene unclear. The CDR3 consists of 12 residues. The V end was cut by 6 bases, the J end by 9 bases, with 12 bases between. The CDR3 region has the DNA TGTGCCAGCAGCCAAAGACGTGGTGAGCAGTTCTTC. Translated: CASSQRRGEQFF.

The chain joins TRBV7-6 to TRBJ1-6, with 8 bases that match TRBD1. CDR1 and CDR2 from the germline V gene are SGHVS and FNYEAQ. Losses at the gene ends were 5 bases for V and 8 bases for J; bases not matched to a gene: 11. The CDR3 is 16 residues long. CDR3 in amino acids: CASSRLPTGEDSPLHF. CDR3 bases: TGTGCCAGCAGCCGGCTCCCGACAGGGGAGGATTCACCCCTCCACTTT.

This clonotype was found a few times. The rearrangement links TRBV5-1 to TRBJ1-6; D may be TRBD1 (6 bases). Germline CDR1 reads SGHRS; CDR2 reads YFSETQ. V was trimmed by 4 bases and J by 8 bases, leaving 16 bases between them. The CDR3 is 15 residues long. CDR3 DNA sequence: TGCGCCAGCAGCACCCGGACAGTAGAATATTCACCCCTCCACTTT. This translates into CASSTRTVEYSPLHF.

This clonotype has just a few counts. This rearrangement joins TRBV6-5 to TRBJ2-1; 10 bases match TRBD2. V lost 8 bases, J lost 6 bases, and 16 bases stayed unmatched. The CDR3 totals 17 residues. Looked up from germline, CDR1 is MNHEY and CDR2 is SVGAGI. In DNA, the CDR3 is TGTGCCAGCCGTGCGGGACCGGGACTAGCGTCTTCCAATGAGCAGTTCTTC. It encodes CASRAGPGLASSNEQFF.

This clonotype was counted only a few times. This chain links TRBV3-1 with TRBJ2-1, with D perhaps matching TRBD1 (6 bases). The CDR3 covers 15 residues. CDR1 and CDR2 from the germline V gene are LGHDT and YNNKEL (reference sequence). Trimming left V 6 bases short and J 0 bases short, with 12 bases between. The CDR3 loop is CASSRTESSYNEQFF. The CDR3 bases are TGTGCCAGCAGTCGGACAGAAAGCTCCTACAATGAGCAGTTCTTC.

The chain has TRBV3-1 and TRBJ2-2; tentatively, D is TRBD1 (6 bases). The germline CDR1 and CDR2 sequences are LGHDT and YNNKEL (reference sequence). The CDR3 sequence is 17 residues long. V lost 4 bases, J lost 6 bases, and 21 bases lay in between. This chain's CDR3 is CASSPTDSTGEAGELFF. DNA of the CDR3: TGTGCCAGCAGCCCTACGGACAGCACAGGAGAGGCCGGGGAGCTGTTTTTT.

This clonotype came up many times. V gene TRBV7-2 combines with J gene TRBJ2-1; D might be TRBD1 (7 bases). The V end lost 1 base, the J end lost 1 base, and 14 bases lay between the germline ends. This CDR3 region has 17 residues. In germline, CDR1 is SGHTA, CDR2 FQGNSA. The CDR3 sequence is CASSLVAAGGSYNEQFF. In nucleotides, the CDR3 is TGTGCCAGCAGCTTAGTGGCCGCAGGGGGGTCCTACAATGAGCAGTTCTTC.

This clonotype has only a few counts. The chain is built from TRBV20-1 and TRBJ2-3; 7 nucleotides line up with TRBD1. CDR3 size: 18 residues. The ends lost 5 bases at V and 7 bases at J; junction bases unmatched: 24. Germline V lookup: CDR1 DFQATT, CDR2 SNEGSKA (reference sequence). The CDR3 sequence is CSAGTDSYRPGNLNTQYF. CDR3 nucleotides: TGCAGTGCTGGGACAGATTCTTACCGGCCGGGGAACCTCAATACGCAGTATTTT.

The chain recombines TRBV27 with TRBJ2-7; D might be TRBD2 (6 bases). Per germline, CDR1 MNHEY and CDR2 SMNVEV (reference sequence). The CDR3 loop spans 15 amino acids. V was trimmed by 6 bases and J by 2 bases, leaving 17 bases between them. CDR3 amino acids: CASRQTGTDTYEQYF. The DNA for the CDR3 is TGTGCCAGCAGACAGACCGGGACTGATACCTACGAGCAGTACTTC.

This clonotype has a handful of counts. The V and J genes are TRBV5-1 and TRBJ1-5; no clear D gene. The V gene's germline CDR1 is SGHRS and CDR2 YFSETQ. This CDR3 region has 14 residues. V lost 0 bases and J 11 bases, leaving 15 bases between the germline ends. CDR3 amino acids: CASSLDTGPSTQHF. The DNA of the CDR3 is TGCGCCAGCAGCTTGGACACCGGGCCGTCTACCCAGCATTTT.

This clonotype came up once. The chain carries TRBV20-1 and TRBJ2-3, with D perhaps TRBD1 or TRBD2 (6 bases each). The CDR3 has 12 amino acids. Germline-derived CDR1 and CDR2 are DFQATT and SNEGSKA (reference sequence). V dropped 0 bases and J dropped 11 bases, with 12 bases sitting between them. Here the CDR3 reads CSAREGGTGQYF. The CDR3 bases are TGCAGTGCTAGAGAGGGGGGCACAGGGCAGTATTTT.

The chain joins TRBV2 to TRBJ1-1; no clear D gene. V was shortened by 2 bases and J by 1 base, with 8 bases between the two germline ends. This CDR3 region has 14 residues. Germline V gene lookup returns CDR1 SNHLY and CDR2 FYNNEI. CDR3 sequence (DNA): TGTGCCAGCAGTGAAAGTTGGCAGAACACTGAAGCTTTCTTT. This sequence encodes CASSESWQNTEAFF. The variable domain in full, with the rest retrieved from reference TRBV2 and TRBJ1-1, is EPEVTQTPSHQVTQMGQEVILRCVPISNHLYFYWYRQILGQKVEFLVSFYNNEISEKSEIFDDQFSVERPDGSNFTLKIRSTKLEDSAMYFCASSESWQNTEAFFGQGTRLTVV.

This clonotype was counted only a few times. The chain is built from TRBV4-1 and TRBJ2-5; D gene ambiguous. V was shortened by 3 bases and J by 2 bases, with 7 bases between the two germline ends. This CDR3 has 13 amino acids. CDR1 is MGHRA, CDR2 YSYEKL, per germline. The CDR3 DNA sequence: TGCGCCAGCAGCCATCAACAGCAAGAGACCCAGTACTTC. Protein sequence: CASSHQQQETQYF.

This clonotype was detected once. A read error may account for a junction end that differs from germline. The J gene is TRBJ2-1, the V gene TRBV7-6; the match to TRBD1 covers 9 bases. Germline-derived CDR1 and CDR2 are SGHVS and FNYEAQ. The CDR3 contains 15 residues. The DNA for the CDR3 is TGTGCCAGCAGCTCAGCTCCGGACAGGGGTAATGAGCAGTCCTTC. As protein: CASSSAPDRGNEQSF.

This clonotype was observed once. One junction end does not reproduce the germline sequence, and a read error may be involved. The chain employs TRBV5-1 and TRBJ1-1; D may be TRBD1 (6 bases). The germline gives CDR1 SGHRS, CDR2 YFSETQ. The CDR3 consists of 14 residues. CDR3 sequence (DNA): TGCGCCAGCAGCTTTCTTACAGGGAACGCTGAAGCTTTCTTT. It specifies CASSFLTGNAEAFF. Full variable domain (missing parts from reference TRBV5-1 and TRBJ1-1): KAGVTQTPRYLIKTRGQQVTLSCSPISGHRSVSWYQQTPGQGLQFLFEYFSETQRNKGNFPGRFSGRQFSNSRSEMNVSTLELGDSALYLCASSFLTGNAEAFFGQGTRLTVV.

The chain combines TRBV5-1 with TRBJ2-3; no clear D. The V end lost 0 bases, the J end lost 5 bases, and 10 bases lay between the germline ends. CDR3 length: 14 amino acids. Germline V gene sequence: CDR1 SGHRS, CDR2 YFSETQ. The CDR3 DNA reads TGCGCCAGCAGCTTGGCGCAGTTGCGAGATACGCAGTATTTT. Its translation is CASSLAQLRDTQYF.

This clonotype occurred a few times. The chain uses TRBV29-1 and TRBJ2-1, with D possibly being TRBD1 (6 bases). The V and J ends lost 4 bases and 7 bases respectively, with 11 bases between them. Germline CDR1 SQVTM, CDR2 ANQGSEA. This CDR3 is built from 12 residues. The CDR3 spells CSVGLQGNEQFF. The CDR3 bases are TGCAGCGTTGGGCTTCAGGGGAATGAGCAGTTCTTC.

The rearrangement joins TRBV28 to TRBJ1-5, with D possibly being TRBD1 (6 bases). This CDR3 is built from 17 residues. Germline CDR1 reads MDHEN; CDR2 reads SYDVKM. Trimming took 2 bases from V and 3 from J, leaving 17 bases between them. The CDR3 loop is CASSLPPWTVYNQPQHF. Written as DNA, the CDR3 is TGTGCCAGCAGTTTACCCCCCTGGACAGTGTACAATCAGCCCCAGCATTTT.

This clonotype was seen only a few times. The chain combines TRBV20-1 with TRBJ1-2, with a tentative D call TRBD1 (5 bases). Germline V gives CDR1 DFQATT, CDR2 SNEGSKA (reference sequence). Trimming shortened V by 0 bases and J by 5 bases, and 13 bases separated the two germline ends. CDR3 length: 14 residues. CDR3 amino acids: CSARDFREGYGYTF. In nucleotides, the CDR3 is TGCAGTGCTAGAGATTTCAGGGAGGGATATGGCTACACCTTC.

In this sample, this clonotype turned up many times. This chain links TRBV6-5 with TRBJ1-5; no definite D call. The V gene lost 6 bases and the J gene lost 7 bases, with 16 bases spanning the gap. This CDR3 has 14 amino acids. Per germline, CDR1 MNHEY and CDR2 SVGAGI. In nucleotides, the CDR3 is TGTGCCAGCAGAAAGGGCGTAAGAGACCAGCCCCAGCATTTT. It codes for CASRKGVRDQPQHF.

V and J are TRBV5-1 and TRBJ2-2; no firm D call. Germline CDR1 and CDR2: SGHRS and YFSETQ. Trimming took off 0 bases at V and 6 bases at J, with 3 bases between the two ends. CDR3 length: 12 residues. The CDR3 bases are TGCGCCAGCAGCTTGGAGTCCGGGGAGCTGTTTTTT. Its translation is CASSLESGELFF.